This T cell receptor beta chain stems from a study of vaccination and CD4 T cells after COVID-19. Study-wide background: Overlapping spike peptides from SARS-CoV-2, HCoV-NL63, HCoV-OC43 and HCoV-229E served to stimulate the cells. General study results and limits: Convalescent patients' vaccine-specific clones were spike mono-reactive in 304 of 307 cases.

Sequencing of DNA taken from cultured CD4+ T cells relied on the Oncomine TCR Beta short-read assay. TCRdb reanalysed the PCR reads using MiXCR and keeps one entry per CDR3 protein. The sample has some 16,000 distinct CDR3 sequences, roughly 36% seen once. Germline lookup yields CDR1 LNHNV and CDR2 YYDKDF (reference sequence). The V gene lost 4 bases and the J gene lost 1 base, with 12 bases spanning the gap. The CDR3 is 15 residues long. Points on this clonotype: The target antigen is unknown.

Specified treatment: 10-day PBMC culture with coronavirus spike peptide pools or control peptides (ViraFEST assay). ViraFEST relied on peptide pools to expand antigen-specific T cells; the TCRs were sequenced afterward. Negative selection isolated the CD4+ T cells once the cells had been cultured for about nine days. V usage is TRBV15 and J usage is TRBJ2-3; maybe TRBD1 (6 bases). The receptor's source is a human donor who received a COVID-19 vaccine. The material sequenced was CD4+ T cells from blood, cultured in vitro, taken before SARS-CoV-2 vaccination. CDR3: CATSKRQDRTDTQYF. The CDR3 nucleotides are TGTGCCACCAGCAAGAGACAGGACCGCACAGATACGCAGTATTTT.